The 7 T cell receptor beta chains below come from one sample, sequenced in a study of T cells after yellow fever vaccination (dated by TCRdb to 2018 to 2020). The intended sense of this specimen's treatment or condition label: live attenuated yellow fever vaccine strain. Receptors were amplified or captured by 5' RACE. Sequenced using an Illumina HiSeq 2500. TCRdb reran the public reads through fastp at Q25 and MiXCR, keeping productive beta chains. Rows matching on CDR3 protein sequence are summarized as one entry with the most common DNA and genes. This sample comprises approximately 610,000 distinct CDR3 sequences, less than 20% of them detected only once. Of the sample, roughly 17% falls within the top ten clones. Specimen: PBMCs, collected about 5 days after the first yellow fever vaccination. The receptor source for this set is a man between 18 and 35 years old who received the YFV17D yellow fever vaccine.

V usage is TRBV5-1 and J usage is TRBJ2-5; D is unresolved. Germline CDR1 SGHRS, CDR2 YFSETQ. The length of the CDR3 is 14 residues. The V end lost 1 base, the J end lost 2 bases, and 9 bases lay between the germline ends. The DNA of the CDR3 is TGCGCCAGCAGCTTGTTGTCTATTCAAGAGACCCAGTACTTC. Its translation is CASSLLSIQETQYF.

The chain recombines TRBV7-2 with TRBJ1-2; no definite D call. V was trimmed by 7 bases and J by 1 base, leaving 10 bases between them. The CDR3 spans 13 residues. The germline gives CDR1 SGHTA, CDR2 FQGNSA. CDR3 DNA: TGTGCCAGCACCCCCCCTCATAACTATGGCTACACCTTC. Protein: CASTPPHNYGYTF.

This clonotype was counted only a few times. J is TRBJ2-3 and V is TRBV5-1, with TRBD2 matching over 16 bases. This CDR3 spans 19 amino acids. The germline gives CDR1 SGHRS, CDR2 YFSETQ. The ends lost 9 bases at V and 2 bases at J; junction bases unmatched: 15. CDR3 nucleotides: TGCGCCACTTCCCCAACGGGACTAGCGGGGGGGCCTAACACAGATACGCAGTATTTT. Its translation: CATSPTGLAGGPNTDTQYF.

V gene TRBV7-8 combines with J gene TRBJ2-7, with 9 bases that match TRBD1. This CDR3 is 16 amino acids long. The V gene's germline CDR1 is SGHVS and CDR2 FQNEAQ. V was pared by 2 bases and J by 2 bases, with 7 bases of the junction left unmatched. In DNA, the CDR3 is TGTGCCAGCAGCTTAAACAGGGACAGGGTGACCTACGAGCAGTACTTC. This sequence encodes CASSLNRDRVTYEQYF.

This clonotype was seen ten or more times. The gene calls are TRBV28 and TRBJ2-7; tentatively, D is TRBD1 or TRBD2 (5 bases each). This CDR3 contains 14 residues. V was trimmed by 2 bases and J by 3 bases, leaving 11 bases between them. Looked up from germline, CDR1 is MDHEN and CDR2 is SYDVKM. CDR3 coding DNA: TGTGCCAGCAGTTTAACGGCAGGGAGCTACGAGCAGTACGTC. Translated: CASSLTAGSYEQYV.

This clonotype was counted at least ten times. The J gene is TRBJ2-7, the V gene TRBV18, with 7 bases lining up with TRBD1. V shed 3 bases and J 5 bases; nucleotides not matched to a gene: 1. Germline-derived CDR1 and CDR2 are KGHSH and LQKENI. The CDR3 has 12 residues. CDR3: CASSPTGDEQYV. In DNA, the CDR3 is TGTGCCAGCTCACCTACAGGGGACGAGCAGTACGTC.

The chain uses TRBV28 and TRBJ1-5; D remains ambiguous. V lost 8 bases and J lost 5, with 16 bases in between. The CDR3 sequence is 14 residues long. Germline V CDR1 and CDR2: MDHEN, SYDVKM. CDR3 region: CASHRPLGYQPQHF. The CDR3 DNA is TGTGCCAGCCATCGACCACTAGGCTATCAGCCCCAGCATTTT.